Following are 2 T cell receptor beta chains from one sample sequenced in a study of breast tumors, draining lymph nodes, adjacent tissues. Breast cancer patients provided tissue from their axillary draining lymph nodes. A single record per CDR3 protein comes from TCRdb applying MiXCR to the multiplex PCR reads. The data show about 170,000 distinct CDR3 sequences, with roughly 35% seen just once and about 3.7% held by the top ten. The sequencing input was axillary lymph node tissue. These receptors came from a female donor with breast cancer. Some clones in this sample may be carry-over from other donors' samples.

The chain recombines TRBV15 with TRBJ2-1; tentatively, D is TRBD2 (5 bases). Trimming pared 3 bases from V and 0 bases from J, leaving 15 bases between. This CDR3 is 17 amino acids long. CDR1 and CDR2 from the germline V gene are LNHNV and YYDKDF (reference sequence). The CDR3 DNA sequence: TGTGCCACCAGCAGTGAGTTTGCGGGCAGCTCCTACAATGAGCAGTTCTTC. As protein: CATSSEFAGSSYNEQFF.

Many counts were recorded for this clonotype. The chain couples TRBV27 to TRBJ2-2; D possibly matches TRBD1 or TRBD2 (6 bases each). The V end lost 6 bases, the J end lost 4 bases, and 15 bases lay between the germline ends. Germline CDR1 is MNHEY and CDR2 is SMNVEV (reference sequence). The CDR3 is made up of 15 amino acids. CDR3 DNA: TGTGCCAGCAGAACGAACAGGGAGGTCACCGGGGAGCTGTTTTTT. This sequence encodes CASRTNREVTGELFF.